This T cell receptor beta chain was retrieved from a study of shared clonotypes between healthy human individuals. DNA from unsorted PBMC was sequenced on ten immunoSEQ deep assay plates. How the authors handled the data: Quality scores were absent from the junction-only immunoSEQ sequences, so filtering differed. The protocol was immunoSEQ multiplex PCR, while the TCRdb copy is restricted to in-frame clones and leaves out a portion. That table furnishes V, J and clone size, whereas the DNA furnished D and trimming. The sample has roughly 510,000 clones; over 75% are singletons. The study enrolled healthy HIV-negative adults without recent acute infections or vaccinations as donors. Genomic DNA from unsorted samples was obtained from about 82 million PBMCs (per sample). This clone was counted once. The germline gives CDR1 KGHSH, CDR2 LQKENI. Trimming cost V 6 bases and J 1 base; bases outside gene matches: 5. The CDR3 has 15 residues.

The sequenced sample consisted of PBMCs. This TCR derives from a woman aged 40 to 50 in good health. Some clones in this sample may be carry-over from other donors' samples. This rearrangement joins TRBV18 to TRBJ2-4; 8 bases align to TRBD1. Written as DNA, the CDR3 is TGTGCCAGCTCCCACAGGGGGGTGGCCAAAAACATTCAGTACTTC. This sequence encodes CASSHRGVAKNIQYF.